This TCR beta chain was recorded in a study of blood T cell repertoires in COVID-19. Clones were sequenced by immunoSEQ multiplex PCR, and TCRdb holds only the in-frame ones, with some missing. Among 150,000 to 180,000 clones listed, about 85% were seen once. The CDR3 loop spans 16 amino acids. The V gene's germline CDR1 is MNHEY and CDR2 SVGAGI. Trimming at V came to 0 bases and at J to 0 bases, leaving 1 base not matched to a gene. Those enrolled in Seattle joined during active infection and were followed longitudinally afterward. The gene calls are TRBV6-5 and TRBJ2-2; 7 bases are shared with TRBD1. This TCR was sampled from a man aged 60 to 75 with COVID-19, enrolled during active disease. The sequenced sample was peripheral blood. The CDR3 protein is CASSYSGQTNTGELFF. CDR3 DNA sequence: TGTGCCAGCAGTTACTCGGGACAGACGAACACCGGGGAGCTGTTTTTT.